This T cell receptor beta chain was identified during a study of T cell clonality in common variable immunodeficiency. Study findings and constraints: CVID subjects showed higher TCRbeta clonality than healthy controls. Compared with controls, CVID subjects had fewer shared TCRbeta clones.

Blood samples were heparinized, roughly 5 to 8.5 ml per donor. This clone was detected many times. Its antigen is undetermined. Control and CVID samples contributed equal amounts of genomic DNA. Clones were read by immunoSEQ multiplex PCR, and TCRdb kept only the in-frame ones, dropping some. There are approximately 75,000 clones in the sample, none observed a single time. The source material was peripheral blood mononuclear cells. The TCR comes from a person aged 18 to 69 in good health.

Incomplete CDR3 DNA: TGTGCCAGCAGTTTCCAGGGGGGAATCGACGAG. Protein product: CASSFQGGIDE. The CDR3 in its entirety is CASSFQGGIDEQYF. V usage is TRBV12-3 or TRBV12-4 and J usage is TRBJ2-7; D may be TRBD1 (7 bases). The read ends 3 residues shy of where the CDR3 ends; the end is completed using the germline J gene. Trimming removed 3 bases from V and 5 bases from J, with 14 bases in between. The CDR3 runs 14 residues.